This T cell receptor (beta chain) was observed in a study of beta chain features in type 1 diabetes. Study-wide context: Cell yields, age and gender were similar between patients and healthy donors. The examined sorted cells totaled about 98 million across samples. Regarding the study as a whole: It was not settled here whether HLA type affects TCRB rearrangement. Shorter templates might be favored by PCR, equally in patients and controls.

With respect to this clone: The antigen is unknown.

The entirety of the isolated RNA underwent reverse transcription, so expressed TCRB transcripts were sequenced. Sequenced by immunoSEQ multiplex PCR; TCRdb stores in-frame clones only, minus some. Counted here are more than 350,000 clones, about an eighth occurring once; the ten biggest clones make up around 0.05%. Germline values: CDR1 LNHDA, CDR2 SQIVND (reference sequence). The junction had 5 bases not matched to a gene; V was cut back by 6 bases and J by 1 base. The CDR3 is made up of 15 amino acids. V and J are TRBV19 and TRBJ2-4; 8 bases agree with TRBD1. The sequence came from a woman under 30 in good health. Specimen: naive CD4+ T cells from blood. The CDR3 loop reads CASRERQGAKNIQYF. CDR3 coding DNA: TGTGCCAGTAGGGAACGACAGGGGGCCAAAAACATTCAGTACTTC.